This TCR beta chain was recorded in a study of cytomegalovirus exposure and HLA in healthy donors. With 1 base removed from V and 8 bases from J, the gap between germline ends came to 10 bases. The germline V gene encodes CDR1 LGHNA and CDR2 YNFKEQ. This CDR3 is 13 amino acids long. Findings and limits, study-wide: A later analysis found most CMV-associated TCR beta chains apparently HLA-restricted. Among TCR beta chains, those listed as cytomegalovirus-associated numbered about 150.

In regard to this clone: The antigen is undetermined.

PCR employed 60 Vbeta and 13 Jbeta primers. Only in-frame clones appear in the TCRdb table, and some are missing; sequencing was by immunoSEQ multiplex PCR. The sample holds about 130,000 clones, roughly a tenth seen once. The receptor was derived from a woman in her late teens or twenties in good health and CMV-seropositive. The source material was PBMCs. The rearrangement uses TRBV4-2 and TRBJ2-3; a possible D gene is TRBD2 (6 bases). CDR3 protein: CASSQGASVTQYF. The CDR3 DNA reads TGTGCCAGCAGCCAAGGGGCTAGCGTTACGCAGTATTTT.